This T cell receptor (beta chain) was found in a study of shared clonotypes between healthy human individuals. Findings of the study overall: Estimated richness was generally greater in naive than memory subsets. In contrast to clonotypes shared by all four donors, non-shared clonotypes had lower generation probabilities.

V shed 2 bases and J 11 bases; nucleotides not matched to a gene: 13. The CDR3 is made up of 15 amino acids. Germline V lookup: CDR1 SGHTA, CDR2 FQGNSA. Worth noting for this clone: The antigen remains undetermined.

Replicate sorted-subset PCRs were loaded with around 0.2 ug DNA, 25,000 to 30,000 T cell genomes. The data were produced by immunoSEQ multiplex PCR, yet TCRdb's version contains in-frame clones alone and is incomplete. The table records about 2 million clones, 85% to 95% of them present only once. The V gene is TRBV7-2, the J gene TRBJ2-3; 7 positions match TRBD2. The clonotype originates from a man younger than 35 in good health. Material for sequencing was naive CD4+ T cells sorted from blood. The subset was: CD45RA+ positively selected. CDR3 residues: CASSLHSSGGDGQYF. The CDR3 DNA is TGTGCCAGCAGCTTACACTCTAGCGGCGGGGATGGGCAGTATTTT. Full variable domain (missing parts from reference TRBV7-2 and TRBJ2-3): GAGVSQSPSNKVTEKGKDVELRCDPISGHTALYWYRQSLGQGLEFLIYFQGNSAPDKSGLPSDRFSAERTGGSVSTLTIQRTQQEDSAVYLCASSLHSSGGDGQYFGPGTRLTVL.